Below, 2 T cell receptor beta chains from the same sample are listed, as sequenced in a study of shared clonotypes between healthy human individuals. Repertoires were generated with immunoSEQ multiplex PCR, while TCRdb's copy carries only in-frame clones and drops some. The data hold about 1 million clones, with under 80% observed a single time. The sample was memory CD4+ T cells sorted from blood. Described subset: CD45RA-negative fraction. These receptors all come from a man aged 18 to 35 in good health.

Comments on this clone: At the DNA level, this CDR3 is encoded by other sequences in the same sample as well. This chain joins TRBV28 and TRBJ2-3; perhaps TRBD2 as D (5 bases). CDR1 and CDR2 (germline): MDHEN, SYDVKM. Deletions cut 6 bases from V and 0 bases from J, with 10 bases between. The CDR3 loop spans 14 amino acids. The CDR3 sequence: CASSSPGSTDTQYF. The CDR3 DNA follows: TGTGCCAGCAGCTCTCCGGGGAGCACAGATACGCAGTATTTT. The variable domain in full, with the rest retrieved from reference TRBV28 and TRBJ2-3, is DVKVTQSSRYLVKRTGEKVFLECVQDMDHENMFWYRQDPGLGLRLIYFSYDVKMKEKGDIPEGYSVSREKKERFSLILESASTNQTSMYLCASSSPGSTDTQYFGPGTRLTVL.

The rearrangement joins TRBV2 to TRBJ1-1; D perhaps matches TRBD1 (5 bases). Germline values: CDR1 SNHLY, CDR2 FYNNEI. Trimming took 7 bases from V and 1 from J, leaving 13 bases between them. The CDR3 sequence is 14 residues long. CDR3 nucleotides: TGTGCCAGCAACCAAATGACAGCGAACACTGAAGCTTTCTTT. Translated, it gives CASNQMTANTEAFF. Based on the CDR3 plus reference TRBV2 and TRBJ1-1, the full variable domain is EPEVTQTPSHQVTQMGQEVILRCVPISNHLYFYWYRQILGQKVEFLVSFYNNEISEKSEIFDDQFSVERPDGSNFTLKIRSTKLEDSAMYFCASNQMTANTEAFFGQGTRLTVV.